These T cell receptor beta chains were read from a single sample in a study of cytomegalovirus exposure and HLA in healthy donors. TCRdb keeps only in-frame clones here, not all; method: immunoSEQ multiplex PCR. Here the sample spans more than 110,000 clones, 73% being singletons. The sequenced sample was PBMCs. The receptors shown here come from a human donor in good health. CDR3s include the opening cysteine and the closing phenylalanine or tryptophan. Each record gives: D gene, V gene, J gene, clone size, CDR3 protein, CDR3 DNA. D genes are given only for firm matches. Only some rows state a clone size, as once, few, many or a class for expanded clones.

>-|TRBV27|TRBJ2-2|-
CASRWGEVTGELFF
TGTGCCAGCCGCTGGGGGGAGGTCACCGGGGAGCTGTTTTTT
>-|TRBV30|TRBJ2-4|-
CAWSVTGKNIQYF
TGTGCCTGGAGTGTAACAGGCAAAAACATTCAGTACTTC
>TRBD2|TRBV6-1|TRBJ2-5|few
CASSEFGTSDETQYF
TGTGCCAGCAGTGAATTCGGGACTAGTGATGAGACCCAGTACTTC
>-|TRBV7-9|TRBJ1-1|-
CASSLDSEAFF
TGTGCCAGCAGCCTGGACAGTGAAGCTTTCTTT
>TRBD2|TRBV10-3|TRBJ2-4|-
CAVRGVENIQYF
TGTGCCGTTCGGGGGGTGGAAAACATTCAGTACTTC
>-|TRBV30|TRBJ2-7|-
CAWSVQQEQYF
TGTGCCTGGAGTGTACAACAAGAGCAGTACTTC
>-|TRBV11-3|TRBJ2-7|-
CASSLLGRSEQYF
TGTGCCAGCAGCTTATTGGGTAGGAGCGAGCAGTACTTC
>-|TRBV10-2|TRBJ2-1|few
CASRLTSTGVDEQFF
TGCGCCAGCAGGTTGACTAGTACGGGAGTGGATGAGCAGTTCTTC
>-|TRBV29-1|TRBJ2-1|few
CSVENGNEQFF
TGCAGCGTTGAGAACGGGAATGAGCAGTTCTTC
>-|TRBV9|TRBJ1-2|-
CASSEGTNYGYTF
TGTGCCAGCAGCGAAGGGACAAATTACGGCTACACCTTC
>TRBD2|TRBV5-1|TRBJ2-1|-
CASSLLAGAVNEQFF
TGCGCCAGCAGCTTACTAGCGGGAGCGGTCAATGAGCAGTTCTTC
>-|TRBV6-6|TRBJ1-5|few
CASSYGGSQPQHF
TGTGCCAGCAGTTACGGGGGGAGTCAGCCCCAGCATTTT
>TRBD1|TRBV9|TRBJ1-3|-
CASNKGQGGWGNTIYF
TGTGCCAGCAACAAAGGACAGGGCGGGTGGGGAAACACCATATATTTT
>-|TRBV11-3|TRBJ2-2|once
CASSSGYTGELFF
TGTGCCAGCAGCTCAGGTTACACCGGGGAGCTGTTTTTT
>-|TRBV7-9|TRBJ1-1|-
CASRAQGMNTEAFF
TGTGCCAGCAGGGCACAGGGAATGAACACTGAAGCTTTCTTT
>-|TRBV19|TRBJ1-4|-
CASSGLLNEKLFF
TGTGCCAGTAGCGGACTTCTAAATGAAAAACTGTTTTTT
>-|TRBV28|TRBJ2-7|few
CASSRRIGGGPDEQYF
TGTGCCAGCAGCCGACGGATAGGGGGGGGGCCGGACGAGCAGTACTTC
>TRBD1|TRBV5-1|TRBJ1-1|few
CASSLGQGSEAFF
TGCGCCAGCAGCTTGGGACAGGGGTCTGAAGCTTTCTTT
>-|TRBV7-8|TRBJ1-3|-
CASSLPQGRSGNTIYF
TGTGCCAGCAGCTTACCGCAGGGTCGCTCTGGAAACACCATATATTTT
>-|TRBV4-1|TRBJ1-4|-
CASSRVLRVEKLFF
TGCGCCAGCAGTCGGGTTCTCAGGGTTGAAAAACTGTTTTTT
>-|TRBV28|TRBJ2-7|-
CASSPDRSRSYEQYF
TGTGCCAGCAGTCCCGACAGGTCCAGATCCTACGAGCAGTACTTC
>-|TRBV5-6|TRBJ2-5|-
CASSRDTQETQYF
TGTGCCAGCAGTCGGGACACCCAAGAGACCCAGTACTTC
>-|TRBV6-1|TRBJ2-1|-
CASSERGRGFYNEQFF
TGTGCCAGCAGTGAAAGGGGGAGGGGCTTCTACAATGAGCAGTTCTTC
>TRBD2|TRBV11-1|TRBJ2-5|-
CASSPLAGGSHIQETQYF
TGTGCCAGCAGCCCGCTAGCGGGGGGCTCACATATACAAGAGACCCAGTACTTC
>TRBD2|TRBV13|TRBJ2-2|-
CASSPPLAGRIGELFF
TGTGCCAGCAGCCCCCCACTAGCGGGACGGATAGGGGAGCTGTTTTTT